Below are 15 T cell receptor beta chains sequenced from a single sample in a study of T cell changes during pregnancy in multiple sclerosis. TCRdb's copy holds only in-frame clones and misses some; the assay was immunoSEQ multiplex PCR. The repertoire holds around 34,000 clones, about 94% seen once, with about 0.4% in the top ten. The source was CD4+ T cells from peripheral blood mononuclear cells, collected in the second trimester of pregnancy. Receptor source: a female donor with multiple sclerosis, enrolled in a pregnancy study.

The V gene is TRBV15, the J gene TRBJ1-5, with D perhaps matching TRBD1 (6 bases). From germline, CDR1 is LNHNV and CDR2 YYDKDF (reference sequence). This CDR3 is built from 15 residues. V gave up 5 bases and J gave up 2 bases, with 13 bases separating them. The chain's CDR3 is CATSAQGLGNQPQHF. The CDR3 DNA reads TGTGCCACCAGCGCACAGGGTTTGGGCAATCAGCCCCAGCATTTT.

The V call is TRBV19, the J call TRBJ1-6; 12 nucleotides agree with TRBD1. CDR3 length: 20 amino acids. Germline values: CDR1 LNHDA, CDR2 SQIVND (reference sequence). The junction had 14 bases not matched to a gene; V was cut back by 4 bases and J by 4 bases. CDR3 sequence reads: CASSTSPGTGGFRYNSPLHF. DNA of the CDR3: TGTGCCAGTAGTACCTCACCCGGGACAGGGGGCTTTCGGTATAATTCACCCCTCCACTTT.

This chain links TRBV2 with TRBJ1-1; D is undetermined. The CDR3 is 11 amino acids. Trimming removed 7 bases at V and 1 base at J, with 4 bases between. Germline-derived CDR1 and CDR2 are SNHLY and FYNNEI. The CDR3 here is CASNRNTEAFF. CDR3 sequence (DNA): TGTGCCAGCAATAGGAACACTGAAGCTTTCTTT. Full variable domain (outside the CDR3, taken from reference TRBV2 and TRBJ1-1): EPEVTQTPSHQVTQMGQEVILRCVPISNHLYFYWYRQILGQKVEFLVSFYNNEISEKSEIFDDQFSVERPDGSNFTLKIRSTKLEDSAMYFCASNRNTEAFFGQGTRLTVV.

The genes are TRBV7-9 and TRBJ2-1, with TRBD2 matching over 14 bases. The CDR3 is 16 amino acids. Germline V CDR1 and CDR2: SEHNR, FQNEAQ (reference sequence). V gave up 5 bases and J gave up 5 bases; unmatched junction bases: 5. The CDR3 nucleotides are TGTGCCAGCAGCCGGACTAGCGGGGGGCTTAACAATGAGCAGTTCTTC. Residues: CASSRTSGGLNNEQFF.

V and J are TRBV7-9 and TRBJ1-1, with no clear D. Germline V gives CDR1 SEHNR, CDR2 FQNEAQ (reference sequence). This CDR3 is built from 13 residues. Trimming stripped 5 bases from V and 0 bases from J, with 7 bases between. The CDR3 sequence is CASSVLMNTEAFF. CDR3 coding DNA: TGTGCCAGCAGCGTACTCATGAACACTGAAGCTTTCTTT.

The rearrangement links TRBV2 to TRBJ1-6; 9 bases line up with TRBD1. Looked up from germline, CDR1 is SNHLY and CDR2 is FYNNEI. The CDR3 has 15 amino acids. Trimming cost V 3 bases and J 10 bases; bases outside gene matches: 7. The CDR3 is CASSEGQGRISPLHF. The CDR3 nucleotides are TGTGCCAGCAGTGAGGGACAGGGTAGGATCTCACCCCTCCACTTT. Full variable domain (rest looked up from reference TRBV2 and TRBJ1-6): EPEVTQTPSHQVTQMGQEVILRCVPISNHLYFYWYRQILGQKVEFLVSFYNNEISEKSEIFDDQFSVERPDGSNFTLKIRSTKLEDSAMYFCASSEGQGRISPLHFGNGTRLTVT.

The gene calls are TRBV5-1 and TRBJ2-6; D is undetermined. This CDR3 spans 16 amino acids. Germline assignment: CDR1 SGHRS and CDR2 YFSETQ. Trimming pared 0 bases from V and 0 bases from J, leaving 7 bases between. CDR3 DNA sequence: TGCGCCAGCAGCTTGGGCAGTGTCTCTGGGGCCAACGTCCTGACTTTC. Translated, it gives CASSLGSVSGANVLTF.

This chain connects TRBV13 to TRBJ1-6; 9 nucleotides agree with TRBD1. CDR1 is PRHDT, CDR2 FYEKMQ, per germline (reference sequence). The ends lost 5 bases at V and 7 bases at J; junction bases unmatched: 6. The CDR3 has 15 residues. CDR3 loop: CASSRRDRDNSPLHF. The CDR3 DNA is TGTGCCAGCAGCCGCCGGGACAGGGACAATTCACCCCTCCACTTT.

The chain couples TRBV27 to TRBJ1-1; D gene ambiguous. From germline, CDR1 is MNHEY and CDR2 SMNVEV (reference sequence). The CDR3 extends over 13 amino acids. V shed 4 bases and J shed 1 base, with 7 bases lying between them. The CDR3, as DNA: TGTGCCAGCAGTTACTCCGGGAACACTGAAGCTTTCTTT. Its protein product is CASSYSGNTEAFF.

This chain uses TRBV7-8 with TRBJ1-2; 12 nucleotides match TRBD1. The CDR3 loop spans 15 amino acids. Trimming cost V 5 bases and J 8 bases; bases outside gene matches: 9. Germline V gene sequence: CDR1 SGHVS, CDR2 FQNEAQ. CDR3 loop: CASSATGQGASGYTF. In DNA form, the CDR3 reads TGTGCCAGCAGCGCCACGGGACAGGGGGCGAGCGGCTACACCTTC.

This clone is deemed medium-sized. The chain couples TRBV27 to TRBJ2-1; 12 nucleotides agree with TRBD2. The CDR3 sequence is 19 residues long. J was trimmed by 0 bases and V by 4 bases; bases with no gene match: 10. Germline CDR1 and CDR2: MNHEY and SMNVEV (reference sequence). Here the CDR3 reads CASSWLGLAGGSSYNEQFF. CDR3 bases: TGTGCCAGCAGTTGGCTAGGGCTAGCGGGAGGGAGCTCCTACAATGAGCAGTTCTTC.

The CDR3 loop is CAISDGKSYGYTF. The CDR3 DNA reads as TGTGCCATCAGTGACGGGAAAAGCTATGGCTACACCTTC. V usage is TRBV10-3 and J usage is TRBJ1-2; D gene unclear. Germline V gives CDR1 ENHRY, CDR2 SYGVKD. The CDR3 consists of 13 residues. With 3 bases removed from V and 4 bases from J, the gap between germline ends came to 9 bases.

The chain is built from TRBV14 and TRBJ2-3; 11 positions match TRBD2. Germline CDR1 and CDR2: SGHDN and FVKESK. The J segment lost 2 bases and the V segment lost 6 bases, leaving 7 bases of the junction unmatched. The CDR3 runs 16 residues. CDR3 DNA: TGTGCCAGCAGTCCACGACTAGCGGGGTTCACAGATACGCAGTATTTT. This gives the protein CASSPRLAGFTDTQYF.

V is TRBV30 and J is TRBJ1-2, with D tentatively TRBD1 (6 bases). The CDR3 spans 13 residues. From germline, CDR1 is GTSNPN and CDR2 SVGIG (reference sequence). V dropped 3 bases and J dropped 8 bases, with 16 bases sitting between them. DNA of the CDR3: TGTGCCTGGAGAAACTCAGACAGGTCCGGCTACACCTTC. This codes for CAWRNSDRSGYTF.

The chain links TRBV6-1 to TRBJ1-3; 11 nucleotides agree with TRBD1. CDR1 is MNHNS, CDR2 SASEGT, per germline. The V and J ends lost 6 bases and 3 bases, in that order; junction bases with no gene match: 4. The CDR3 has 15 residues. CDR3: CASSSDRGHGNTIYF. The CDR3 DNA reads TGTGCCAGCAGCTCGGACAGGGGGCATGGAAACACCATATATTTT.